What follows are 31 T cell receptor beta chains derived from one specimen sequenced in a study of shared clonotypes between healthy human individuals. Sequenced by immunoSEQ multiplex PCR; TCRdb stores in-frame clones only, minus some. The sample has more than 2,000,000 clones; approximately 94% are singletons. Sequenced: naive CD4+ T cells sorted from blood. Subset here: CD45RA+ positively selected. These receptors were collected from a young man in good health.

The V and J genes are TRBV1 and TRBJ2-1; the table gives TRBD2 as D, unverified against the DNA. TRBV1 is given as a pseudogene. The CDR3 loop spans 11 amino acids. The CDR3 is CTSSQDREQFF. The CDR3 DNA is TGCACCAGCAGCCAAGATCGGGAGCAGTTCTTC.

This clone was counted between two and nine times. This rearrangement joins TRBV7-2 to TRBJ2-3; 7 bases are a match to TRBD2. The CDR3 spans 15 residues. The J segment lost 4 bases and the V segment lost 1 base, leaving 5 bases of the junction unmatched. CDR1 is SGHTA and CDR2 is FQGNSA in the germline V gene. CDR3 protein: CASSLVASGADTQYF. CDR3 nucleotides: TGTGCCAGCAGCTTAGTAGCTAGCGGCGCAGATACGCAGTATTTT.

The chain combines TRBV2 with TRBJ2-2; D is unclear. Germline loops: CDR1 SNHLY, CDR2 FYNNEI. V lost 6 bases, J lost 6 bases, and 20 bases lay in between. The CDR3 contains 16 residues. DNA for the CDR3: TGTGCCAGCAGCCAAGCCCGGACCTCTGCCCCCGGGGAGCTGTTTTTT. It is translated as CASSQARTSAPGELFF. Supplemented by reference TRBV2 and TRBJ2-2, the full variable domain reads EPEVTQTPSHQVTQMGQEVILRCVPISNHLYFYWYRQILGQKVEFLVSFYNNEISEKSEIFDDQFSVERPDGSNFTLKIRSTKLEDSAMYFCASSQARTSAPGELFFGEGSRLTVL.

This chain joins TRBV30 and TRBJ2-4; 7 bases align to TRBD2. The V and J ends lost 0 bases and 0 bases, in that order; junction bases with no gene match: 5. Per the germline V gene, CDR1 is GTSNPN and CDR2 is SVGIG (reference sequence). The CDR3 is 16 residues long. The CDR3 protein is CAWSVGTILAKNIQYF. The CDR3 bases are TGTGCCTGGAGTGTAGGGACTATCTTAGCCAAAAACATTCAGTACTTC.

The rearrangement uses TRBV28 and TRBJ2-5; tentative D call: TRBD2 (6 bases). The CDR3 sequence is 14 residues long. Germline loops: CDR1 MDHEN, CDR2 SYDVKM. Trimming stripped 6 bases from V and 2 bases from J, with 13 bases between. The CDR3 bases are TGTGCCAGCAGGCTGGGGGGATCACAAGAGACCCAGTACTTC. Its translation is CASRLGGSQETQYF.

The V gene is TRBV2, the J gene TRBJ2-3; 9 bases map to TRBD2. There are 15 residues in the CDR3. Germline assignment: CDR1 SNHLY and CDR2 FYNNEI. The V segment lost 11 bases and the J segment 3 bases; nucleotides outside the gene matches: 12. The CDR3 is CAHPEERGVTDTQYF. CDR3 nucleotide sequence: TGTGCCCATCCCGAGGAGCGGGGGGTGACAGATACGCAGTATTTT.

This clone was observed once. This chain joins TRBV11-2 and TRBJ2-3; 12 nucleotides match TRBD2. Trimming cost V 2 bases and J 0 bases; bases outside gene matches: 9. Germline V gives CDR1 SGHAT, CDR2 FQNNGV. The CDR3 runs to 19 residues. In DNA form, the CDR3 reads TGTGCCAGCAGCTTAAGGGGAGGACTAGCGGGGATCAGCACAGATACGCAGTATTTT. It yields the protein CASSLRGGLAGISTDTQYF.

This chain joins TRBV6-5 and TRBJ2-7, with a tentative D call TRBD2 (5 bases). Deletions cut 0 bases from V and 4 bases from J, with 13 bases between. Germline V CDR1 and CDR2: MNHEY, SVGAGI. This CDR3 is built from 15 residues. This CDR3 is CASSYSRLGSYEQYF. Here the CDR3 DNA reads TGTGCCAGCAGTTACTCTCGCCTAGGGAGTTACGAGCAGTACTTC.

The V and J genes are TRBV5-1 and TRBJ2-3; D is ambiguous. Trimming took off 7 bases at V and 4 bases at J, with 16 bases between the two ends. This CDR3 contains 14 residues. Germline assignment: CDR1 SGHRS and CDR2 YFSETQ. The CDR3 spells CASGRPSVSDTQYF. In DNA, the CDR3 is TGCGCCAGCGGCAGGCCTTCTGTTTCAGATACGCAGTATTTT.

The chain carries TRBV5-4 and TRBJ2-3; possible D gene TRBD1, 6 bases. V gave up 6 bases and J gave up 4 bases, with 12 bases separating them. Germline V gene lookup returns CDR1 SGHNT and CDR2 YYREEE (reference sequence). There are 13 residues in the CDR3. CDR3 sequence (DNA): TGTGCCAGCACCTTAGGACAGTCAGATACGCAGTATTTT. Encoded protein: CASTLGQSDTQYF.

CDR3 sequence reads: CASISSGHTGELFF. The DNA for the CDR3 is TGCGCCAGTATATCTAGCGGACACACCGGGGAGCTGTTTTTT. The chain has TRBV10-2 and TRBJ2-2, with 7 bases identical to TRBD2. The CDR3 has 14 residues. Germline trimming cut 9 bases from V and 3 bases from J; bases unmatched to any gene: 7. Germline-derived CDR1 and CDR2 are WSHSY and SAAADI.

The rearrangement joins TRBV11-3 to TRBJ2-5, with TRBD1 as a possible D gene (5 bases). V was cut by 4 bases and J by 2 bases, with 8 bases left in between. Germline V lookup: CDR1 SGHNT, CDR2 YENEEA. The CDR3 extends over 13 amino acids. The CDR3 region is CASSSRQQETQYF. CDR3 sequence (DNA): TGTGCCAGCAGCTCCCGACAGCAAGAGACCCAGTACTTC.

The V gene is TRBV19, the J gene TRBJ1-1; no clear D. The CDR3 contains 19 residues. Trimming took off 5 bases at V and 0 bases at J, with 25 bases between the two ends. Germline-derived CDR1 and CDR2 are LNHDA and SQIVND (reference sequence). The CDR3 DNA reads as TGTGCCAGTAGTCCGCGTAAACAGATAAATTATTTCATGAACACTGAAGCTTTCTTT. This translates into CASSPRKQINYFMNTEAFF.

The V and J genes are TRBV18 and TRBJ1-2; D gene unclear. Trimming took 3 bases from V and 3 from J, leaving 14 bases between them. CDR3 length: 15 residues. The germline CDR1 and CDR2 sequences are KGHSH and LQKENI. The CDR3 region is CASSPNPGKDYGYTF. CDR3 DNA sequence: TGTGCCAGCTCACCGAACCCGGGGAAAGACTATGGCTACACCTTC.

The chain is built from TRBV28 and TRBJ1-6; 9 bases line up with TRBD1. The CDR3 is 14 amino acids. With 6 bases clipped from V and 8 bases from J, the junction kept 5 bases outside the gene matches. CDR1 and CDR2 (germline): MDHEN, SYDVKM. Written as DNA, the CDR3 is TGTGCCAGCAGAAAGACAGGGGGGTATTCACCCCTCCACTTT. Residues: CASRKTGGYSPLHF.

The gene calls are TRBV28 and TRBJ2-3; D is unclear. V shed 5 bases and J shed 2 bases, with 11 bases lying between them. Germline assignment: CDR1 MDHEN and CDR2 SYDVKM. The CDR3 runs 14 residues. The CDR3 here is CASSKTPNTDTQYF. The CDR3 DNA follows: TGTGCCAGCAGTAAAACGCCGAACACAGATACGCAGTATTTT.

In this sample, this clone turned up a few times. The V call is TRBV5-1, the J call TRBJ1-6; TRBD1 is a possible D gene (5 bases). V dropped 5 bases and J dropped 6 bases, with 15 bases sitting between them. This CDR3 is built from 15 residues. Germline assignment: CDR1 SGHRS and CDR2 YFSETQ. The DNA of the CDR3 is TGCGCCAGCAGGAGTCAGGGAGGGTTTAATTCACCCCTCCACTTT. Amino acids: CASRSQGGFNSPLHF. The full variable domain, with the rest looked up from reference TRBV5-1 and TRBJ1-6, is KAGVTQTPRYLIKTRGQQVTLSCSPISGHRSVSWYQQTPGQGLQFLFEYFSETQRNKGNFPGRFSGRQFSNSRSEMNVSTLELGDSALYLCASRSQGGFNSPLHFGNGTRLTVT.

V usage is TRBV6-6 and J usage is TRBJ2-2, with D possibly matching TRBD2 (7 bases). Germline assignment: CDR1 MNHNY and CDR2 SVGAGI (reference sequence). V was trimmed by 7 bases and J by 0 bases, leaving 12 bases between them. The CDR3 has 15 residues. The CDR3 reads CASKQGGANTGELFF. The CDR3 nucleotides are TGTGCCAGCAAACAAGGGGGGGCGAACACCGGGGAGCTGTTTTTT.

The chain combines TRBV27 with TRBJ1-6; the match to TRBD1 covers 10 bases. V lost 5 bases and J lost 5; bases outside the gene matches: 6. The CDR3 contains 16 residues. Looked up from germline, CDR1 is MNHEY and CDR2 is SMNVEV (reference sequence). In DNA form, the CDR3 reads TGTGCCAGCAGTACAAGACAGGGGGCGCATAATTCACCCCTCCACTTT. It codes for CASSTRQGAHNSPLHF.

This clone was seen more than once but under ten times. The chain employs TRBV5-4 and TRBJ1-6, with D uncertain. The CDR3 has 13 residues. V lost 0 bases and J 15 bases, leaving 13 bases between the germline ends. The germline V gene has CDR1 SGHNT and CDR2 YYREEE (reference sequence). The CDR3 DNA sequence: TGTGCCAGCAGCTTGGGCCCCCCATCGGTCCTCCACTTT. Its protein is CASSLGPPSVLHF. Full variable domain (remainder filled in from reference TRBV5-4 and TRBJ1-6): ETGVTQSPTHLIKTRGQQVTLRCSSQSGHNTVSWYQQALGQGPQFIFQYYREEENGRGNFPPRFSGLQFPNYSSELNVNALELDDSALYLCASSLGPPSVLHFGNGTRLTVT.

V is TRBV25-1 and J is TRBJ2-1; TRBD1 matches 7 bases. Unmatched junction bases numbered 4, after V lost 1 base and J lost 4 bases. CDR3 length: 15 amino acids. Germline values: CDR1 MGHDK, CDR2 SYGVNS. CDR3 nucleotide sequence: TGTGCCAGCAGTGAATTCGCAGGGGGTTACAATGAGCAGTTCTTC. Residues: CASSEFAGGYNEQFF.

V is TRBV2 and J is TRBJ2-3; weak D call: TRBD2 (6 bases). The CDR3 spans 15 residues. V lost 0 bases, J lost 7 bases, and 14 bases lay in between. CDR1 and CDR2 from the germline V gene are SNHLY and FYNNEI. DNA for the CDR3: TGTGCCAGCAGTGAAGCCGGTAAAAGCGGGTATACGCAGTATTTT. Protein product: CASSEAGKSGYTQYF.

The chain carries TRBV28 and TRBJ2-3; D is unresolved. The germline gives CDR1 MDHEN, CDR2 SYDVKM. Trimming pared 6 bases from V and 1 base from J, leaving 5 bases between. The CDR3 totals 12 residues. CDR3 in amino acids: CASRSGTDTQYF. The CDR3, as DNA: TGTGCCAGCAGGTCCGGCACAGATACGCAGTATTTT.

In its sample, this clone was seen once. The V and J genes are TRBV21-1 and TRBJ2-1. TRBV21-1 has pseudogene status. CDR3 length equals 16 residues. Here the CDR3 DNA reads TGTGCCAGCAGCAAAGGGACGCCAGGCTCCTACAATGAGCAGTTCTTC. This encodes CASSKGTPGSYNEQFF.

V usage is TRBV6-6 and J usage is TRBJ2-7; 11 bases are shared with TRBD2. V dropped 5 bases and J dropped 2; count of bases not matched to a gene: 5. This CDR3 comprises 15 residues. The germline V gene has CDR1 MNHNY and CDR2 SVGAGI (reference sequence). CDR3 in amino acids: CASSRTLAGAYEQYF. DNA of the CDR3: TGTGCCAGCAGTCGCACACTAGCGGGAGCCTACGAGCAGTACTTC.

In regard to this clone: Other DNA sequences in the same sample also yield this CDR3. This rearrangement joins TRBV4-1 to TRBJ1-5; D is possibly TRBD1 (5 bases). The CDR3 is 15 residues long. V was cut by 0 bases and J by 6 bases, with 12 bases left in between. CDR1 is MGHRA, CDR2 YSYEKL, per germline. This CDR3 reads CASSQEGQGGQPQHF. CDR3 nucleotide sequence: TGCGCCAGCAGCCAAGAGGGTCAGGGCGGTCAGCCCCAGCATTTT.

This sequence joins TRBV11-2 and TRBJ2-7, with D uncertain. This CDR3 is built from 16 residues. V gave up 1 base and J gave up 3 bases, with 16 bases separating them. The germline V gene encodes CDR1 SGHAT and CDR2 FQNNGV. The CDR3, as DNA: TGTGCCAGCAGCTTAGGGGCGACCCTAGGCCTCTACGAGCAGTACTTC. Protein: CASSLGATLGLYEQYF. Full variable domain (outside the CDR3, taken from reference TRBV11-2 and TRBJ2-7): EAGVAQSPRYKIIEKRQSVAFWCNPISGHATLYWYQQILGQGPKLLIQFQNNGVVDDSQLPKDRFSAERLKGVDSTLKIQPAKLEDSAVYLCASSLGATLGLYEQYFGPGTRLTVT.

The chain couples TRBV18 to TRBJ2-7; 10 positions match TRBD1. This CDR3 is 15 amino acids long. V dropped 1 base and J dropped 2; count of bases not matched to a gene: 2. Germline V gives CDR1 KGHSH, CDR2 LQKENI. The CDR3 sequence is CASSPLTGGTYEQYF. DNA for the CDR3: TGTGCCAGCTCACCACTGACAGGGGGCACCTACGAGCAGTACTTC.

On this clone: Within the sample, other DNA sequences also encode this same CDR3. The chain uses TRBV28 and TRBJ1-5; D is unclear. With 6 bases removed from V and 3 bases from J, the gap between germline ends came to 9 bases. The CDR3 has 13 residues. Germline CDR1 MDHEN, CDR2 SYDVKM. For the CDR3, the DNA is TGTGCCAGCAGCCTACAGTTCAATCAGCCCCAGCATTTT. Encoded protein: CASSLQFNQPQHF.

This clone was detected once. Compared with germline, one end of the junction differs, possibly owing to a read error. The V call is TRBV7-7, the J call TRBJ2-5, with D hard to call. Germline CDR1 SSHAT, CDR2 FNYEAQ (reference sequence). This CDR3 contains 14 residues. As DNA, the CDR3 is TGTGCTAGCAGCTCACAGACCCAAGGGGAGACCCAGTACTTC. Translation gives CASSSQTQGETQYF.

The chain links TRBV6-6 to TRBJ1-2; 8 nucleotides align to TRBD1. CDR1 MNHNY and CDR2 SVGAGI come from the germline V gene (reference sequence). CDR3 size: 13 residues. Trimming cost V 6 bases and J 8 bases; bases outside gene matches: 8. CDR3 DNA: TGTGCCAGCAGGACAGGACAGGGTAGCGGCTACACCTTC. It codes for CASRTGQGSGYTF.